Here is one T cell receptor (beta chain) with its context. Its antigen is not known. Germline V gene sequence: CDR1 MNHEY, CDR2 SMNVEV (reference sequence). The CDR3 sequence is 16 residues long. The V gene end was trimmed by 6 bases and the J gene end by 5 bases; junction bases not matched to a gene: 10. Method: immunoSEQ multiplex PCR; TCRdb's copy keeps in-frame clones and lacks some. The table includes roughly 32,000 clones, around 83% detected once. Time point given: week 35, safety follow-up. Every vaccination contained 300 ug of the mutant IDH1 20-mer peptide and was paired with topical imiquimod. This specimen belongs to a study of a mutant IDH1 vaccine in newly diagnosed glioma. Background on the study: Radiotherapy alone preceded vaccination by 4-6 weeks; alternatively, vaccination started with temozolomide cycles. Treated patients were around 60% male, about 38% female, mean age around 40 years. The V12 visit happened in week 35, and the V13 visit happened in week 47. Those enrolled had earlier been treated with radiotherapy, temozolomide, or both, mostly both.

Sequenced here: PBMCs, sampled from a glioma patient whose treatment included an IDH1 peptide vaccine. The receptor's source is a woman between 18 and 30 years old with glioma. The V and J genes are TRBV27 and TRBJ1-2; 12 positions match TRBD1. The CDR3 reads CASSYSGTGGRYGYTF. Written as DNA, the CDR3 is TGTGCCAGCAGCTATTCCGGGACAGGGGGCAGGTATGGCTACACCTTC.